This T cell receptor (beta chain) came from a study of T cells in Graves' hyperthyroidism and ophthalmopathy. Study-level results: A median 6.5 months before onset, the model predicted ophthalmopathy.

The PBMCs were sourced from fresh peripheral blood (about 9.7 ml). CDR1 is SQVTM, CDR2 ANQGSEA, per germline. The CDR3 runs to 14 residues. Trimming removed 2 bases at V and 3 bases at J, with 11 bases between. This clonotype was seen at least ten times. Its antigen is undetermined. TCR beta CDR3 sequences were amplified from RNA transcripts. An initial round of RT-PCR targeting the TCR CDR3 relied on the HTBI primer set. TCRdb analysed the multiplex PCR reads with MiXCR anew, one entry per CDR3 protein. The sample contains under 500,000 distinct CDR3 sequences, more than 13% of which appear only once. The specimen sequenced was blood. The receptor comes from a man between 50 and 59 years old with Graves' ophthalmopathy. The chain uses TRBV29-1 and TRBJ1-5; tentative D call: TRBD1 (6 bases). The CDR3 region has the DNA TGCAGCGTTGAAACAGGGCAGGTCAATCAGCCCCAGCATTTT. This encodes CSVETGQVNQPQHF.